The present entry profiles one TCR beta chain with its context. Trimming stripped 5 bases from V and 9 bases from J, with 14 bases between. Germline CDR1 SGHVS, CDR2 FQNEAQ. CDR3 length: 13 amino acids. This sample was taken from a study of blood T cell repertoires in COVID-19. Study processing details: From reference gene primer amplification, estimates of nucleated cell counts were derived. Sequencing used immunoSEQ multiplex PCR; TCRdb keeps in-frame clones, though not all of them. The V and J calls and clone size were taken over from that table, and D and trimming were inferred from the DNA. In the table there are roughly 240,000 clones, over 80% of which are singletons.

V usage is TRBV7-8 and J usage is TRBJ2-1, with D maybe TRBD1 (6 bases). This clonotype originated in a man between 60 and 70 years old who had recovered from COVID-19. The sequenced material came from peripheral blood. DNA of the CDR3: TGTGCCAGCAGCCAGGCTGACAGGTTTGAGCAGTTCTTC. Protein: CASSQADRFEQFF.